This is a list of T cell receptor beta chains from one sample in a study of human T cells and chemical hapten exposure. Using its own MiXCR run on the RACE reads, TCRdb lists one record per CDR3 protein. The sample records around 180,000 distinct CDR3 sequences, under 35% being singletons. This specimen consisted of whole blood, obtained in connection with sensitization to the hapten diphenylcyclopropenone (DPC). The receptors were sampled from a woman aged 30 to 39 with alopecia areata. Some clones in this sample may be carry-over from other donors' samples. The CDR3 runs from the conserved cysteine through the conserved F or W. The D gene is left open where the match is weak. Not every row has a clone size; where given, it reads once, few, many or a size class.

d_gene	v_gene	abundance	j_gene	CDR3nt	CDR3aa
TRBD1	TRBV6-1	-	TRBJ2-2	TGTGCCAGCAGTCCCCGGACAGGGGGCAATCCCGGGGAGCTGTTTTTT	CASSPRTGGNPGELFF
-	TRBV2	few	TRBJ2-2	TGTGCCAGCAGTGTCCGCAGGAACACCGGGGAGCTGTTTTTT	CASSVRRNTGELFF
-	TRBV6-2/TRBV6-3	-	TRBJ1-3	TGTGCCAGCAGTTACCAGCGGGAGCCTGGAAACACCATATATTTT	CASSYQREPGNTIYF
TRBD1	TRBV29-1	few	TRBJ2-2	TGCAGCGTAGTGGACAGGATCACCGGGGAGCTGTTTTTT	CSVVDRITGELFF
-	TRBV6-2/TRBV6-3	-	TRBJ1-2	TGTGCCAGCAGTTACCAGATATATGGCTACACCTTC	CASSYQIYGYTF
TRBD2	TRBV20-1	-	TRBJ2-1	TGCAGTGCTAGCACCGGGACTAGCGGCCACAATGAGCAGTTCTTC	CSASTGTSGHNEQFF
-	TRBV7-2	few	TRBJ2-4	TGTGCCAGCAGCACCCGGGACACCTCTCGAGCCAAAAACATTCAGTACTTC	CASSTRDTSRAKNIQYF
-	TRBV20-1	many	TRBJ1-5	TGCAGTGCTAGAGACCGGGACGTCAATCAGCCCCAGCATTTT	CSARDRDVNQPQHF
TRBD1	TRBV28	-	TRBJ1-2	TGTGCCAGCAGTTCCGCTACAGGGGGCAACTATGGCTACACCTTC	CASSSATGGNYGYTF
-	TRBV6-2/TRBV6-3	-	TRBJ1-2	TGTGCCAGCAGTTACCTCCATAACGGCTATGGCTACACCTTC	CASSYLHNGYGYTF
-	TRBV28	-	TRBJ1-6	TGTGCCAGCAGCCCAGACAGGCCAAATTCACCCCTCCACTTT	CASSPDRPNSPLHF
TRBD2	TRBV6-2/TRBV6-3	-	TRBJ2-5	TGTGCCAGCAGACCCGGACTAGCGGGGAAGAGAGAGACCCAGTACTTC	CASRPGLAGKRETQYF
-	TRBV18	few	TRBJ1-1	TGTGCCAGCTCACCAGGGGGCGTGAACACTGAAGCTTTCTTT	CASSPGGVNTEAFF
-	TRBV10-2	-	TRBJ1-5	TGCGCCAGCAGTGACCTATCTTTTGGGGGAAACAATCAGCCCCAGCATTTT	CASSDLSFGGNNQPQHF
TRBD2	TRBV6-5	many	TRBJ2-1	TGTGCCACGTCCGGGGGGACTAGCCCTCCCTACAATGAGCAGTTCTTC	CATSGGTSPPYNEQFF
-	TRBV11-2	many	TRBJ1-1	TGTGCCAGCAGCCCATATCCTGTGACTGAAGCTTTCTTT	CASSPYPVTEAFF
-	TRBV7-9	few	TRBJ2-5	TGTGCCAGCAGCTTAACGAACAGCCAAGAGACCCAGTACTTC	CASSLTNSQETQYF
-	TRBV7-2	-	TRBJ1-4	TGTGCCAGCAGCTTACTTCCCTCTTGGACAACTAATGAAAAACTGTTTTTT	CASSLLPSWTTNEKLFF
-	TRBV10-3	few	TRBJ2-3	TGTGCCATCAGCAAGACCGCAGATACGCAGTATTTT	CAISKTADTQYF
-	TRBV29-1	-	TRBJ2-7	TGCAGCGTTGAAACCTCGGCCTACGAGCAGTACTTC	CSVETSAYEQYF
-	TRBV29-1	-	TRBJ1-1	TGCAGCGTTGAAGGACGAGTACAGATGAACACTGAAGCTTTCTTT	CSVEGRVQMNTEAFF
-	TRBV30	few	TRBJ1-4	TGTGCCTGGAGTGTAGGTGAAAAACTGTTTTTT	CAWSVGEKLFF
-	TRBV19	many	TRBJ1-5	TGTGCCAGTAGTAGATTCCGGGACAGCAATCAGCCCCAGCATTTT	CASSRFRDSNQPQHF
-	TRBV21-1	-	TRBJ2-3	TGTGCCAGCAGCAAGTTGTGGGGTCGCACAGATACGCAGTATTTT	CASSKLWGRTDTQYF
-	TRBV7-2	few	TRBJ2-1	TGTGCCAGCAGCGGTTACAACTCCTACAATGAGCAGTTCTTC	CASSGYNSYNEQFF
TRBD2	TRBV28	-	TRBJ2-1	TGTGCCAGCAGTCCCTCGACTAGCGGGAGGGGCAATGAGCAGTTCTTC	CASSPSTSGRGNEQFF
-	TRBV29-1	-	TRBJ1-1	TGCAGCGTTGAGTGGCGACGGAACACTGAAGCTTTCTTT	CSVEWRRNTEAFF
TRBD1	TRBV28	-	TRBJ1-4	TGTGCCAGCAGTGCCCGGGACAGGGCGAACGAAAAACTGTTTTTT	CASSARDRANEKLFF
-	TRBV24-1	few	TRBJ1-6	TGTGCCACCAGGGGGGCGCCTTATAATTCACCCCTCCACTTT	CATRGAPYNSPLHF
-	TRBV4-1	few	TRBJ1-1	TGCGCCAGCAGCCAAGGCGGGACAATTGGAGCTTTCTTT	CASSQGGTIGAFF
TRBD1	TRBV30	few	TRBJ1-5	TGTGCCTGGAGTGCTGTTACAGGGGGGGGATATAGCAATCAGCCCCAGCATTTT	CAWSAVTGGGYSNQPQHF
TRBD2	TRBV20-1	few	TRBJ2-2	TGCAGTGCCCCCCTCGCGGGGGGTCCCACCGGGGAGCTGTTTTTT	CSAPLAGGPTGELFF
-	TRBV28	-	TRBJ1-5	TGTGCCAGCAGTTTTTCCCTCGTGGCCCTCAATCAGCCCCAGCATTTT	CASSFSLVALNQPQHF
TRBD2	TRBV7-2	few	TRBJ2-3	TGTGCCAGCAGCTCTGCCCGTAGCGGGATTCCGGCAGATACGCAGTATTTT	CASSSARSGIPADTQYF
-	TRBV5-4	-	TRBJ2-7	TGTGCCAGCAGCTTCGGCGGGCGCGAGCAGTACTTC	CASSFGGREQYF
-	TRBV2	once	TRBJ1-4	TGTGCCAGCAGGCCCGGGACGGCAACTAATGAAAAACTGTTTTTT	CASRPGTATNEKLFF
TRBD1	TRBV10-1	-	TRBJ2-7	TGCGCCAGCAGTGAAGGGACAGGGGGCTACGAGCAGTACTTC	CASSEGTGGYEQYF
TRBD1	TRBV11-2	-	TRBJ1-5	TGTGCCAGCAGCCAAACAGGGGTCAATCAGCCCCAGCATTTT	CASSQTGVNQPQHF
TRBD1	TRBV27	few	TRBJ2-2	TGTGCCTCACAGGGGGCCACGAACACCGGGGAGCTGTTTTTT	CASQGATNTGELFF
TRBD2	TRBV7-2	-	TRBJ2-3	TGTGCCAGCAGCCCGAGCGGGAGGGCGACAGATACGCAGTATTTT	CASSPSGRATDTQYF
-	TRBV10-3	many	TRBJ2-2	TGTGCCACCGGGACTTCTAACACCGGGGAGCTGTTTTTT	CATGTSNTGELFF
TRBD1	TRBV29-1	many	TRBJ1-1	TGCAGCGTTGTGGGACAGGGTTACGGGGCTGAAGCTTTCTTT	CSVVGQGYGAEAFF
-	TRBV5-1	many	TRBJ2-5	TGCGCCAGCAGCTTGGGTCCGGGCCAAGAGACCCAGTACTTC	CASSLGPGQETQYF